The clone carrying this T cell receptor beta chain has more than one count but fewer than ten. The data were taken from a study of shared T cell receptors in the human thymus. TCRdb's copy holds only in-frame clones and misses some; the assay was immunoSEQ multiplex PCR. The sample shows roughly 550,000 clones, 75% to 80% of them seen only once. Another study also made use of these data, one on human thymus T cells. That paper states: Use of V and J genes seemed skewed within the thymic and blood repertoires. Reports from related research described highly overlapping thymic repertoires among unrelated individuals.

The TCR originated in a boy in the first two years of life with a congenital heart defect. The sequencing sample was made of thymocytes.

CDR3 sequence (DNA): TGTGCCAGCAGCCGCGGGACAGGCAGCTATGGCTACACCTTC. Translating gives CASSRGTGSYGYTF. This chain links TRBV5-8 with TRBJ1-2; 8 nucleotides match TRBD1. Germline V gene data show CDR1 as SGHTS and CDR2 as YDEGEE. Unmatched junction bases numbered 6, after V lost 4 bases and J lost 4 bases. CDR3 length: 14 amino acids.